The rows below give T cell receptor beta chains drawn from one sample of a study of technical replicates of blood from a few donors. Clones were sequenced by immunoSEQ multiplex PCR, and TCRdb holds only the in-frame ones, with some missing. This sample yields approximately 13,000 clones, of which roughly 80% are seen a single time; 10% to 15% belongs to the top ten. Specimen: PBMCs. Receptors originate from a human donor in good health. Both conserved end residues are part of each CDR3. A D gene is named only where the DNA matches it firmly. Size is stated for part of the rows, as once, few or many counts, or as a class when the clone is expanded.

few	TRBV10-1	TRBJ2-7	.	CASSPDGSRRVEQYF	TGCGCCAGCAGTCCAGACGGTAGTCGGCGGGTCGAGCAGTACTTC
.	TRBV5-1	TRBJ2-1	TRBD2	CASSTPPGTSGMHNEQFF	TGCGCCAGCAGCACACCTCCCGGGACTAGCGGGATGCACAATGAGCAGTTCTTC
.	TRBV6-5	TRBJ2-5	.	CASSYVLGQQETQYF	TGTGCCAGCAGTTACGTCCTTGGGCAGCAAGAGACCCAGTACTTC
.	TRBV6-5	TRBJ1-2	.	CASRLGAGVYGYTF	TGTGCCAGCAGATTAGGGGCAGGGGTCTATGGCTACACCTTC
.	TRBV5-1	TRBJ2-2	TRBD1	CASSSGQLTGELFF	TGCGCCAGCAGCTCGGGACAGCTCACCGGGGAGCTGTTTTTT
.	TRBV5-8	TRBJ2-3	TRBD2	CASSRGSGSESDTQYF	TGTGCCAGCAGCCGGGGTAGCGGGAGCGAGTCAGATACGCAGTATTTT
.	TRBV7-8	TRBJ2-1	.	CASSPFRAEAGLHNEQFF	TGTGCCAGCAGCCCCTTTAGGGCTGAGGCGGGACTTCACAATGAGCAGTTCTTC
.	TRBV5-1	TRBJ1-3	TRBD1	CASSLNAGGGNTIYF	TGCGCCAGCAGCTTGAATGCAGGGGGAGGAAACACCATATATTTT
.	TRBV19	TRBJ2-5	.	CASSPGGSGETQYF	TGTGCCAGTAGTCCCGGGGGATCGGGAGAGACCCAGTACTTC
.	TRBV28	TRBJ1-5	TRBD1	CASSLGTGYQPQHF	TGTGCCAGCAGCCTGGGGACAGGGTATCAGCCCCAGCATTTT
.	TRBV7-9	TRBJ2-1	.	CATSVSSPYNEQFF	TGTGCCACCTCAGTCTCTAGCCCATACAATGAGCAGTTCTTC
.	TRBV5-6	TRBJ2-7	.	CASSDTGSYEQYF	TGTGCCAGCAGCGATACCGGGAGCTACGAGCAGTACTTC
.	TRBV29-1	TRBJ2-2	TRBD2	CSVESAAGVPGELFF	TGCAGCGTTGAAAGTGCAGCGGGAGTCCCCGGGGAGCTGTTTTTT
.	TRBV7-8	TRBJ1-4	TRBD1	CASSFQGASEKLFF	TGTGCCAGCAGCTTTCAGGGGGCAAGTGAAAAACTGTTTTTT
medium-sized	TRBV5-1	TRBJ2-7	TRBD2	CASSQGTSAHRIYEQYF	TGCGCCAGCAGCCAGGGGACTAGCGCTCATCGGATCTACGAGCAGTACTTC
.	TRBV4-2	TRBJ2-1	TRBD1	CASSQTIQGYEQFF	TGTGCCAGCAGCCAGACCATACAGGGGTATGAGCAGTTCTTC
.	TRBV11-2	TRBJ2-4	.	CASSLGGSFGTKNIQYF	TGTGCCAGCAGCTTAGGAGGGAGTTTTGGGACCAAAAACATTCAGTACTTC
.	TRBV4-2	TRBJ2-3	TRBD2	CASSQDTLRAGGPPDTQYF	TGTGCCAGCAGCCAAGACACACTCCGAGCGGGAGGGCCGCCAGATACGCAGTATTTT
few	TRBV28	TRBJ2-1	.	CASSLLHAEQFF	TGTGCCAGCAGTTTATTACATGCTGAGCAGTTCTTC
few	TRBV10-2	TRBJ2-2	TRBD1	CASSVQGANTGELFF	TGCGCCAGCAGTGTGCAGGGGGCGAACACCGGGGAGCTGTTTTTT
.	TRBV29-1	TRBJ1-2	.	CSVGTHYNYGYTF	TGCAGCGTTGGAACACATTATAACTATGGCTACACCTTC